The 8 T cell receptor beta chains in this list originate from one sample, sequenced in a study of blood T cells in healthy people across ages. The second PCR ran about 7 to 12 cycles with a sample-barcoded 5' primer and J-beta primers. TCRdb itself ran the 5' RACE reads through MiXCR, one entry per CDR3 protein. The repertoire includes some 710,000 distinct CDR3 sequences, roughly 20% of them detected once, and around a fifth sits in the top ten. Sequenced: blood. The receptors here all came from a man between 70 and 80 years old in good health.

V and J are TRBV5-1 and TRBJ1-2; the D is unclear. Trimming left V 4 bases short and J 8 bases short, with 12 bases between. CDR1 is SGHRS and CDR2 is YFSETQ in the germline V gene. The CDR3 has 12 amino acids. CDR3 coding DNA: TGCGCCAGCAGCGACAACTCTCAGGGCTACACCTTC. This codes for CASSDNSQGYTF.

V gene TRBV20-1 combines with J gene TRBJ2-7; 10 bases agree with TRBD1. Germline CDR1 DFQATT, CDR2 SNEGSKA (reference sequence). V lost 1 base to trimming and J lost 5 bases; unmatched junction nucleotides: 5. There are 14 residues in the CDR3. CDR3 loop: CSARADRGLNEQYF. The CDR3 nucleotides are TGCAGTGCTAGAGCTGACAGGGGGCTTAACGAGCAGTACTTC.

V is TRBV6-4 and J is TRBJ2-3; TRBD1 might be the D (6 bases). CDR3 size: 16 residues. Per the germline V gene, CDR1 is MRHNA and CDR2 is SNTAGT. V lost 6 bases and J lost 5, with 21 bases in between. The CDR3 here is CASSPGTPLGKDTQYF. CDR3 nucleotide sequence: TGTGCCAGCAGCCCCGGGACACCGTTGGGGAAAGATACGCAGTATTTT.

CDR3 residues: CASSSTPRLAGLNIQYF. CDR3 nucleotide sequence: TGTGCCAGCAGCTCCACACCGCGACTAGCGGGACTGAACATTCAGTACTTC. This chain joins TRBV7-2 and TRBJ2-4, with 11 nucleotides matching TRBD2. CDR1 SGHTA and CDR2 FQGNSA come from the germline V gene. After removal of 4 bases from V and 7 bases from J, the junction contained 12 bases not matched to a gene. The CDR3 loop spans 17 amino acids.

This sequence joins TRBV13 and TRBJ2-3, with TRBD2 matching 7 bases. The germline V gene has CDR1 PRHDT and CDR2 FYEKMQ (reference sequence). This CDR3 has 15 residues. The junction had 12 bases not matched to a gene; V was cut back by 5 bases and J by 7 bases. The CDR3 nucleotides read TGTGCCAGCAGCCCTCTCGGGGGGTCTTTGAATACGCAGTATTTT. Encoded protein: CASSPLGGSLNTQYF.

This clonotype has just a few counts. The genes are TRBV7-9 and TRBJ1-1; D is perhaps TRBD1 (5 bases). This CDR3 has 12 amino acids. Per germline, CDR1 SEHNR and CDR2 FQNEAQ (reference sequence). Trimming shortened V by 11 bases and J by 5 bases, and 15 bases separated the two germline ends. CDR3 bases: TGTGCCGGCGGGACGGGGGTAACTGAAGCTTTCTTT. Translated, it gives CAGGTGVTEAFF. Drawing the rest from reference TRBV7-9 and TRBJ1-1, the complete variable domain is DTGVSQNPRHKITKRGQNVTFRCDPISEHNRLYWYRQTLGQGPEFLTYFQNEAQLEKSRLLSDRFSAERPKGSFSTLEIQRTEQGDSAMYLCAGGTGVTEAFFGQGTRLTVV.

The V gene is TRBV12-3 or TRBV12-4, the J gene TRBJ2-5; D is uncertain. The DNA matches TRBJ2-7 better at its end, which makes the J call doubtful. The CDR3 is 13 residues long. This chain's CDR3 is CASSFVSVYEQYF. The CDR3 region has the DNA TGTGCCAGCAGTTTTGTGTCCGTCTACGAGCAGTACTTC.

The DNA for the CDR3 is TGTGCCAGCAGTCTTCAGGGGCACCTAGCCAAAAACATTCAGTACTTC. Protein: CASSLQGHLAKNIQYF. V gene TRBV12-3 or TRBV12-4 combines with J gene TRBJ2-4; a weak D match, TRBD1 (6 bases). Trimming pared 5 bases from V and 0 bases from J, leaving 14 bases between. This CDR3 comprises 16 residues.